The 11 T cell receptor beta chains below were found in one sample sequenced in a study of blood T cells in healthy people across ages. A second roughly 6 to 11 cycle PCR used barcoded and J-beta primers. TCRdb re-called the 5' RACE reads with MiXCR, one entry per CDR3 protein. The table lists roughly 800,000 distinct CDR3 sequences, 58% of them singletons. Sequenced sample: blood. The receptors come from a man in his thirties or forties in good health.

This clonotype has more than one count but fewer than ten. The gene calls are TRBV10-1 and TRBJ2-7; no definite D call. This CDR3 comprises 14 residues. Germline assignment: CDR1 WNHNN and CDR2 SYGVQD (reference sequence). The V end lost 0 bases, the J end lost 1 base, and 7 bases lay between the germline ends. CDR3 protein: CASSESTGSYEQYF. CDR3 nucleotides: TGCGCCAGCAGTGAGTCGACTGGGTCCTACGAGCAGTACTTC.

This chain connects TRBV11-2 to TRBJ2-4; D gene ambiguous. Germline CDR1 and CDR2: SGHAT and FQNNGV. Trimming stripped 5 bases from V and 7 bases from J, with 9 bases between. The CDR3 has 12 residues. DNA for the CDR3: TGTGCCAGCAGCCAAGGTTTTAACATTCAGTACTTC. This encodes CASSQGFNIQYF. Full variable domain (missing parts from reference TRBV11-2 and TRBJ2-4): EAGVAQSPRYKIIEKRQSVAFWCNPISGHATLYWYQQILGQGPKLLIQFQNNGVVDDSQLPKDRFSAERLKGVDSTLKIQPAKLEDSAVYLCASSQGFNIQYFGAGTRLSVL.

The sample holds a few counts of this clonotype. V gene TRBV20-1 combines with J gene TRBJ2-5; 7 bases map to TRBD1. This CDR3 region has 17 residues. Germline CDR1 DFQATT, CDR2 SNEGSKA (reference sequence). V dropped 3 bases and J dropped 5; count of bases not matched to a gene: 18. The CDR3 sequence: CSASAGGRGRIWETQYF. The CDR3, as DNA: TGCAGTGCTAGTGCGGGTGGTAGGGGGCGCATCTGGGAGACCCAGTACTTC.

This clonotype is a singleton in its sample. The chain couples TRBV6-5 to TRBJ2-5, with D perhaps TRBD1 (6 bases). With the DNA end fitting TRBJ2-7 better, the J assignment may be wrong. The CDR3 runs to 13 residues. Germline assignment: CDR1 MNHEY and CDR2 SVGAGI. CDR3 bases: TGTGCCAGCAGTGACAGGCGGTTGGACGAGCAGTACTTC. Translating gives CASSDRRLDEQYF.

The chain has TRBV20-1 and TRBJ2-5; TRBD2 is a possible D gene (6 bases). This CDR3 spans 14 amino acids. Germline assignment: CDR1 DFQATT and CDR2 SNEGSKA (reference sequence). V gave up 5 bases and J gave up 4 bases, with 17 bases separating them. The CDR3 region has the DNA TGCAGTGCTCAAACGTTGGGGGGTCGAGAGACCCAGTACTTC. Protein product: CSAQTLGGRETQYF.

V is TRBV2 and J is TRBJ2-5; the D is unclear. Near its end, the DNA agrees better with TRBJ2-7, so the J call may be wrong. The V gene's germline CDR1 is SNHLY and CDR2 FYNNEI. This CDR3 has 10 amino acids. The CDR3 loop reads CASGQYEQYF. As DNA, the CDR3 is TGTGCCAGCGGCCAATACGAGCAGTACTTC.

The V and J genes are TRBV10-3 and TRBJ1-1; D unresolved. CDR3 length: 13 residues. V was shortened by 7 bases and J by 1 base, with 10 bases between the two germline ends. From germline, CDR1 is ENHRY and CDR2 SYGVKD. CDR3 residues: CAINSLPNTEAFF. CDR3 sequence (DNA): TGTGCCATCAATAGCCTCCCGAACACTGAAGCTTTCTTT.

The CDR3 nucleotides are TGTGCCAGCAGCCAAGCCCTGATACGGGGGGGAAAACTGTTTTTT. It codes for CASSQALIRGGKLFF. This rearrangement joins TRBV3-1 to TRBJ1-4; tentatively, D is TRBD1 (5 bases). V dropped 1 base and J dropped 10 bases, with 16 bases sitting between them. The CDR3 covers 15 residues. Germline CDR1 reads LGHDT; CDR2 reads YNNKEL (reference sequence).

A note on this clonotype: An end of the junction differs from the germline gene, which may be a read error. J is TRBJ2-1 and V is TRBV20-1, with D possibly being TRBD2 (6 bases). Germline V gene sequence: CDR1 DFQATT, CDR2 SNEGSKA (reference sequence). The CDR3 covers 15 residues. CDR3 sequence: CNARLTSYTNNEQFF. CDR3 sequence (DNA): TGCAATGCTAGACTAACTAGCTATACTAACAATGAGCAGTTCTTC.

The chain recombines TRBV20-1 with TRBJ1-1; D is uncertain. This CDR3 is built from 13 residues. V dropped 6 bases and J dropped 1 base, with 12 bases sitting between them. The germline V gene has CDR1 DFQATT and CDR2 SNEGSKA (reference sequence). The chain's CDR3 is CSAPPRRNTEAFF. The CDR3 DNA sequence: TGCAGTGCCCCTCCCCGGAGGAACACTGAAGCTTTCTTT.

The chain joins TRBV5-1 to TRBJ2-5; 8 bases match TRBD2. Per the germline V gene, CDR1 is SGHRS and CDR2 is YFSETQ. The CDR3 contains 15 residues. V lost 1 base and J lost 11; bases outside the gene matches: 13. CDR3: CASSLQGTSTNEQYF. The CDR3 DNA sequence: TGCGCCAGCAGCTTGCAAGGGACTAGTACCAATGAGCAGTACTTC. The full variable domain, rest sourced from reference TRBV5-1 and TRBJ2-5, is KAGVTQTPRYLIKTRGQQVTLSCSPISGHRSVSWYQQTPGQGLQFLFEYFSETQRNKGNFPGRFSGRQFSNSRSEMNVSTLELGDSALYLCASSLQGTSTNEQYFGPGTRLLVL.